Listed below are T cell receptor beta chains from one sample, sequenced in a study of blood T cell repertoires in COVID-19. The protocol was immunoSEQ multiplex PCR, while the TCRdb copy is restricted to in-frame clones and leaves out a portion. Here the sample spans approximately 120,000 clones, over 80% being singletons. Sequencing was carried out using peripheral blood. The receptors originated from a man aged 55 to 70 with acute or convalescent COVID-19. CDR3s include the opening cysteine and the closing phenylalanine or tryptophan. A D gene is named only where the DNA matches it firmly. Expanded clones get a size class; other rows say once, few or many, or leave the size out.

d_call: NA
clone_size: once
cdr3_length: 12
v_call: TRBV5-6
j_call: TRBJ1-5
cdr3_aa: CASSILNQPQHF
cdr3_nt: TGTGCCAGCAGCATACTGAATCAGCCCCAGCATTTT

d_call: NA
clone_size: once
cdr3_length: 14
v_call: TRBV19
j_call: TRBJ2-7
cdr3_aa: CASSMTIRGYEQYF
cdr3_nt: TGTGCCAGTAGTATGACAATTCGGGGCTACGAGCAGTACTTC

d_call: NA
clone_size: NA
cdr3_length: 17
v_call: TRBV19
j_call: TRBJ2-1
cdr3_aa: CASSISTAASSYNEQFF
cdr3_nt: TGTGCCAGTAGTATATCGACGGCGGCAAGCTCCTACAATGAGCAGTTCTTC

d_call: NA
clone_size: NA
cdr3_length: 15
v_call: TRBV7-8
j_call: TRBJ2-6
cdr3_aa: CASGVLGGGANVLTF
cdr3_nt: TGTGCCAGCGGCGTCTTGGGGGGTGGGGCCAACGTCCTGACTTTC

d_call: TRBD2
clone_size: NA
cdr3_length: 15
v_call: TRBV19
j_call: TRBJ2-1
cdr3_aa: CASSIEGLAGVEQFF
cdr3_nt: TGTGCCAGTAGTATAGAGGGACTAGCGGGAGTTGAGCAGTTCTTC

d_call: NA
clone_size: NA
cdr3_length: 13
v_call: TRBV27
j_call: TRBJ1-6
cdr3_aa: CASRGGGNSPLHF
cdr3_nt: TGTGCCAGCAGAGGGGGGGGGAATTCACCCCTCCACTTT

d_call: TRBD1
clone_size: NA
cdr3_length: 15
v_call: TRBV10-2
j_call: TRBJ1-2
cdr3_aa: CAIMTRTGGDYGYTF
cdr3_nt: TGCGCCATCATGACCCGGACAGGGGGCGATTATGGCTACACCTTC

d_call: TRBD1
clone_size: NA
cdr3_length: 15
v_call: TRBV19
j_call: TRBJ2-7
cdr3_aa: CASSDPRDRTYEQYF
cdr3_nt: TGTGCCAGTAGTGACCCCCGGGACAGGACCTACGAGCAGTACTTC

d_call: TRBD1
clone_size: few
cdr3_length: 14
v_call: TRBV7-9
j_call: TRBJ2-7
cdr3_aa: CASSAPGQGPEQYF
cdr3_nt: TGTGCCAGCAGCGCACCGGGACAGGGCCCCGAGCAGTACTTC

d_call: NA
clone_size: NA
cdr3_length: 14
v_call: TRBV6-6
j_call: TRBJ2-5
cdr3_aa: CASSRRETVETQYF
cdr3_nt: TGTGCCAGCAGCCGCAGGGAAACGGTGGAGACCCAGTACTTC

d_call: NA
clone_size: NA
cdr3_length: 15
v_call: TRBV24-1
j_call: TRBJ2-1
cdr3_aa: CATTGGPASYNEQFF
cdr3_nt: TGTGCCACCACTGGGGGCCCGGCCTCCTACAATGAGCAGTTCTTC

d_call: TRBD1
clone_size: NA
cdr3_length: 12
v_call: TRBV3-1/TRBV3-2
j_call: TRBJ1-2
cdr3_aa: CASRGGNYGYTF
cdr3_nt: TGTGCCAGCCGAGGGGGCAACTATGGCTACACCTTC

d_call: TRBD1
clone_size: NA
cdr3_length: 13
v_call: TRBV29-1
j_call: TRBJ2-2
cdr3_aa: CSASTGGTGELFF
cdr3_nt: TGCAGCGCTTCGACAGGGGGCACCGGGGAGCTGTTTTTT

d_call: TRBD1
clone_size: NA
cdr3_length: 13
v_call: TRBV5-1
j_call: TRBJ1-2
cdr3_aa: CASRFDRVEGYTF
cdr3_nt: TGCGCCAGCAGATTCGACAGGGTGGAGGGCTACACCTTC

d_call: TRBD2
clone_size: NA
cdr3_length: 16
v_call: TRBV28
j_call: TRBJ2-3
cdr3_aa: CASSFFGGSPTDTQYF
cdr3_nt: TGTGCCAGCAGTTTTTTTGGCGGGAGCCCCACAGATACGCAGTATTTT

d_call: NA
clone_size: medium-sized
cdr3_length: 16
v_call: TRBV2
j_call: TRBJ2-6
cdr3_aa: CASSELGGSGANVLTF
cdr3_nt: TGTGCCAGCAGTGAACTGGGGGGTTCTGGGGCCAACGTCCTGACTTTC

d_call: NA
clone_size: NA
cdr3_length: 14
v_call: TRBV7-9
j_call: TRBJ2-3
cdr3_aa: CASSRTRQEDTQYF
cdr3_nt: TGTGCCAGCAGCCGGACGCGACAGGAAGATACGCAGTATTTT

d_call: TRBD1
clone_size: NA
cdr3_length: 14
v_call: TRBV27
j_call: TRBJ1-4
cdr3_aa: CASSSDRGGEKLFF
cdr3_nt: TGTGCCAGCAGTTCGGACAGGGGAGGGGAAAAACTGTTTTTT

d_call: NA
clone_size: NA
cdr3_length: 14
v_call: TRBV3-1/TRBV3-2
j_call: TRBJ2-7
cdr3_aa: CASSQGQSLGEQYF
cdr3_nt: TGTGCCAGCAGCCAAGGACAGTCCTTGGGCGAGCAGTACTTC

d_call: NA
clone_size: NA
cdr3_length: 15
v_call: TRBV28
j_call: TRBJ2-3
cdr3_aa: CASNRRGMGTDTQYF
cdr3_nt: TGTGCCAGCAATAGGAGGGGAATGGGAACAGATACGCAGTATTTT

d_call: NA
clone_size: NA
cdr3_length: 14
v_call: TRBV5-1
j_call: TRBJ2-5
cdr3_aa: CASSRWSVQETQYF
cdr3_nt: TGCGCCAGCAGCCGGTGGTCCGTCCAAGAGACCCAGTACTTC

d_call: NA
clone_size: once
cdr3_length: 13
v_call: TRBV5-1
j_call: TRBJ1-1
cdr3_aa: CASSRTPGGQAFF
cdr3_nt: TGCGCCAGCAGCCGTACCCCGGGGGGTCAAGCTTTCTTT

d_call: NA
clone_size: NA
cdr3_length: 17
v_call: TRBV28
j_call: TRBJ2-2
cdr3_aa: CASSTPRGAAYTGELFF
cdr3_nt: TGTGCCAGCAGTACGCCCCGGGGGGCGGCTTACACCGGGGAGCTGTTTTTT

d_call: TRBD1
clone_size: NA
cdr3_length: 12
v_call: TRBV7-9
j_call: TRBJ2-1
cdr3_aa: CASSSTGHEQFF
cdr3_nt: TGTGCCAGCAGCTCGACAGGGCATGAGCAGTTCTTC

d_call: NA
clone_size: NA
cdr3_length: 14
v_call: TRBV27
j_call: TRBJ2-7
cdr3_aa: CASSPASRYYEQYF
cdr3_nt: TGTGCCAGCAGTCCGGCTAGCAGATACTACGAGCAGTACTTC

d_call: NA
clone_size: NA
cdr3_length: 11
v_call: TRBV28
j_call: TRBJ2-7
cdr3_aa: CASSVRDEQYF
cdr3_nt: TGTGCCAGCAGTGTGAGGGACGAGCAGTACTTC

d_call: NA
clone_size: NA
cdr3_length: 12
v_call: TRBV28
j_call: TRBJ1-2
cdr3_aa: CACESQVYGYTF
cdr3_nt: TGTGCCTGCGAATCACAGGTCTATGGCTACACCTTC

d_call: NA
clone_size: NA
cdr3_length: 12
v_call: TRBV5-5
j_call: TRBJ2-7
cdr3_aa: CASSLLGYEQYF
cdr3_nt: TGTGCCAGCAGCTTGCTCGGTTACGAGCAGTACTTC